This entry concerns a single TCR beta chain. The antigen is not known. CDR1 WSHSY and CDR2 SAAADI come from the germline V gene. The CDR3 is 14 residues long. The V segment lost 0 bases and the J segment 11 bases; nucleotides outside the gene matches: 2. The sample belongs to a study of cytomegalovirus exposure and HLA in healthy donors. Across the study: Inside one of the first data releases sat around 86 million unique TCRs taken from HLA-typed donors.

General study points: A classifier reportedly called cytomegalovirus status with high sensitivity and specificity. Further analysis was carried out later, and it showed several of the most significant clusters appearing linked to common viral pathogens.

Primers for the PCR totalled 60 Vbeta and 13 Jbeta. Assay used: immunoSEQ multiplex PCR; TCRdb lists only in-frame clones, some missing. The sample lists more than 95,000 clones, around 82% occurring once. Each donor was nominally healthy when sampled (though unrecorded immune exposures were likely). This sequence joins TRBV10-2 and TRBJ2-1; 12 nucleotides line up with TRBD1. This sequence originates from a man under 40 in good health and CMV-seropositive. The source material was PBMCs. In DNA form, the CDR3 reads TGCGCCAGCAGTGAGTCGGGGGACAGGGGGCAGCAGTTCTTC. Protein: CASSESGDRGQQFF.